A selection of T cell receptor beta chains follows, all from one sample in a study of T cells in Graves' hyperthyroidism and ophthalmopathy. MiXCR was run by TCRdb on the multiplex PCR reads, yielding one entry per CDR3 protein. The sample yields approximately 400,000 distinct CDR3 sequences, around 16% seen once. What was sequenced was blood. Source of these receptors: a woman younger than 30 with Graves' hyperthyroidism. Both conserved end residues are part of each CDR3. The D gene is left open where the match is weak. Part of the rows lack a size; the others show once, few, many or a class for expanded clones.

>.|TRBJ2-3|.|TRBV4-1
TGCGCCAGCAGCCAAGTGTGGGGGGGCGGGACAGATACGCAGTATTTT
CASSQVWGGGTDTQYF
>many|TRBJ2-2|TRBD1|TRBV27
TGTGCCAGCAGGCCGGGACAGGTGAACACCGGGGAGCTGTTTTTT
CASRPGQVNTGELFF
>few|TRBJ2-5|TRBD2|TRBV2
TGTGCCAGCAGTGCCCATCGTCTGACTAGCGGGGAACAAGAGACCCAGTACTTC
CASSAHRLTSGEQETQYF
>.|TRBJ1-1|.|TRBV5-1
TGTGCCAGCAGCTCCCAGGGGAGGGTCACTGAAGCTTCCTTT
CASSSQGRVTEASF
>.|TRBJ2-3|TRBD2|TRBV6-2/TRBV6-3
TGTGCCAGCAGCCCCTGGGTGGCTAGCGGGGGGGCCACAGATACGCAGTATTTT
CASSPWVASGGATDTQYF
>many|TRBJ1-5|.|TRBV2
TGTGCCTCCCTGAAGGGAATCGGGGGCAATCAGCCCCAGCATTTT
CASLKGIGGNQPQHF
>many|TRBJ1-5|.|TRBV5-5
TGTGCCAGCAGCTTGAGGGTCAGCCTACCTAGCAATCAGCCCCAGCATTTT
CASSLRVSLPSNQPQHF
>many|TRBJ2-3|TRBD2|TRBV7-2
TGTGCCAGCAGCTTAGTAGCGGGAGCAGGAGATACGCAGTATTTT
CASSLVAGAGDTQYF
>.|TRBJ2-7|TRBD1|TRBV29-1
TGCAGCGTCTCCGGACAGGCAAGCTCCTACGAGCAGTACTTC
CSVSGQASSYEQYF
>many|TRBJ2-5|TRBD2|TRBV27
TGTGCCAGCAGTTTTCAGACGGGGGGGACCCAGTACTTC
CASSFQTGGTQYF
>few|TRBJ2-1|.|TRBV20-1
TGCAGTGCTAGAGATCCCTCTTCACACGGTGAGCAGTTCTTC
CSARDPSSHGEQFF
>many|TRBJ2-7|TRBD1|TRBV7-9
TGTGCCAGCAGTCGCCTGGGTAGGACAGGGGGCGGCGAGCAGTACTTC
CASSRLGRTGGGEQYF
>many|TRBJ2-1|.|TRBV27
TGTGCCAGCAATCCACTCCGACTCCGGAATGATGCCGGCTACAATGAGCAGTTCTTC
CASNPLRLRNDAGYNEQFF
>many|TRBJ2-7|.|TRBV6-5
TGTGCCAGCAGTACCTCCCCGGGGAGAAGCTACGAGCAGTACTTC
CASSTSPGRSYEQYF
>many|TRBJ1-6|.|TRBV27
TGTGCCAGCAGCCTTCTCCCGGGTTCACCCCTCCACTTT
CASSLLPGSPLHF
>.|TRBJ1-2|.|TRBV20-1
TGCAGTGTATCGGGGGGGGGGAAATATGGCTACACCTTC
CSVSGGGKYGYTF
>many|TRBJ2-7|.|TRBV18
TGTGCCAGCTCACCACCGTCAGGGTGGAACGAGCAGTACTTC
CASSPPSGWNEQYF
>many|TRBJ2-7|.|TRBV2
TGTGCCAGCAGCCCCATATTTAGTGGCGAGCAGTACTTC
CASSPIFSGEQYF
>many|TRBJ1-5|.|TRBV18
TGTGCCAGCTCACTTACAGAGAATCAGCCCCAGCATTTT
CASSLTENQPQHF
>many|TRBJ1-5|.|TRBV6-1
TGTGCCAGCAGCGCCGAAGACAATCAGCCCCAGCATTTT
CASSAEDNQPQHF
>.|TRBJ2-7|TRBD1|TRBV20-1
TGCAGTGCGAGACAGGGGATCACCTACGAGCAGTACTTC
CSARQGITYEQYF
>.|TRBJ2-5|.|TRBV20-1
TGCAGTGCTATTCTAGGTCCCCAAGAGACCCAGTACTTC
CSAILGPQETQYF
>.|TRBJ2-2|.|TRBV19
TGTGCCAGTAGTATAGGTGGGGCGGAGCTGTTTTTT
CASSIGGAELFF
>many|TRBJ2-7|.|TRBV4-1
TGCGCCAGCAGCCCCCCCGGGCAGCGCGACTACGAGCAGTACTTC
CASSPPGQRDYEQYF
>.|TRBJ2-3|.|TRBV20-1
TGCAGTGCCAGAGGGGGGGGAGGGACGCAGTATTTT
CSARGGGGTQYF
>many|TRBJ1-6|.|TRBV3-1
TGTGCCAGCAGCCAAGTTGAGGGAGGCTCCTATAATTCACCCCTCCACTTT
CASSQVEGGSYNSPLHF
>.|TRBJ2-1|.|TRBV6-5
TGTGCCAGCAGTTACTCTGGGGGGGCTCTTGAGCAGTTCTTC
CASSYSGGALEQFF
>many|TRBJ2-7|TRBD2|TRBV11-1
TGTGCCAGCAGCCAAGTAGCGGGGAACCTCTACGAGCAGTACTTC
CASSQVAGNLYEQYF
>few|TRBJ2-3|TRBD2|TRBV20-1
TGCAGTGCTAATTCATTCTGGACTAGCGGGAGCACAGATACGCAGTATTTT
CSANSFWTSGSTDTQYF
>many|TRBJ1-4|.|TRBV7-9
TGTGCCAGCAGCGCGCGTTATCCGACTGGTGAAAAACTGTTTTTT
CASSARYPTGEKLFF
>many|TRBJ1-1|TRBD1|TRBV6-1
TGTGCCAGCAGTGGATTCGTAGGGGGCCTGGGCACTGAAGCTTTCTTT
CASSGFVGGLGTEAFF
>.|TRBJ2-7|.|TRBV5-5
TGTGCCAGCAGCCGGGAGATCGGGGCCTACGAGCAGTACTTC
CASSREIGAYEQYF
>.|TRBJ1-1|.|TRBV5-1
TGCGCCAGCAGCTTGTTAGGTCTGGCTGAAGCTTTCTTT
CASSLLGLAEAFF
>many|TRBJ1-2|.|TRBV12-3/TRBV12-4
TGTGCCAGCAACAAGGGGCCGGAATATGGCTACACCTTC
CASNKGPEYGYTF
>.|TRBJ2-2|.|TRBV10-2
TGCGCCAGCAGTGAGGAAGGCGCGAACACCGGGGAGCTGTTTTTT
CASSEEGANTGELFF
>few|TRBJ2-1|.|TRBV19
TGTGCCAGTCTTGGGCAGACGAATAATGAGCAGTTCTTC
CASLGQTNNEQFF
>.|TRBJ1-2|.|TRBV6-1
TGTGCCAGCAGCCGAGGGCGGCCCTGGGGCTACACCTTC
CASSRGRPWGYTF
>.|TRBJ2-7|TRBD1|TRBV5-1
TGCGCCAGCAGCTTGGGTTTGGGGACAGGTACCTACGAGCAGTACTTC
CASSLGLGTGTYEQYF
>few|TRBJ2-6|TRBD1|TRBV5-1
TGCGCCAGCAGCTTGGACAGGGGGCTCTCTGGGGCCAACGTCCTGACTTTC
CASSLDRGLSGANVLTF
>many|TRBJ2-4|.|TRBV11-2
TGTGCCAGCAGCCCAGGGGGAGGGGTGGAAGGCCGGAGGGGCATTCAGTACTTC
CASSPGGGVEGRRGIQYF
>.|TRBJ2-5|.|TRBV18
TGTGCCAGCTCACCATCACAGGGAGTCCAAGAGACCCAGTACTTC
CASSPSQGVQETQYF
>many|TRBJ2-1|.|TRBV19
TGTGCCAGTACCACAACCCACCCTAGAGTTAACAATGAGCAGTTCTTC
CASTTTHPRVNNEQFF
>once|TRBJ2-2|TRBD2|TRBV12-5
TGTGCTAGTGGTTTGCGGCTAGCGGGAGTAGACGGGGAGCTGTTTTTT
CASGLRLAGVDGELFF
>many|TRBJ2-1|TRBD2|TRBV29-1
TGCAGCGTTGTCGGGGGGGGCTACAATGAGCAGTTCTTC
CSVVGGGYNEQFF
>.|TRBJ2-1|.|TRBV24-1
TGTGCCACCAGTGAGAACCTGGACAATGAGCAGTTCTTC
CATSENLDNEQFF
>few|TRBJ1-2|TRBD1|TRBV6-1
TGTGCCAGCGAGCGTCTAGGGGGCAATGGCTACACCTTC
CASERLGGNGYTF
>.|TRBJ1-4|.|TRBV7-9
TGTGCCAGCAGCCTCCCCAAGACAACTAATGAAAAACTGTTTTTT
CASSLPKTTNEKLFF
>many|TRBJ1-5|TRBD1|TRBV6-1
TGTGCCAGCAGTGGGCCGACAGGGACAAATCAGCCCCAGCATTTT
CASSGPTGTNQPQHF
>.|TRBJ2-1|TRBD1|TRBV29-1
TGCAGCGTTTGGGACAGCTACAATGAGCAGTTCTTC
CSVWDSYNEQFF
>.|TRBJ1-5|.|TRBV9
TGTGCCAGCAGCGTAGGAGGGTTTGGGAATCAGCCCCAGCATTTT
CASSVGGFGNQPQHF
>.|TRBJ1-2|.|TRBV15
TGTGCCACCAGCAGACTAACAGGGACGGGAGGGTATGGCTACACCTTC
CATSRLTGTGGYGYTF
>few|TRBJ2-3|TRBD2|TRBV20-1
TGCAGTGCTATGAGAGCGGGGGGCCTCGAGGATACGCAGTATTTT
CSAMRAGGLEDTQYF
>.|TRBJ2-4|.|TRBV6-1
TGTGCCAGCAGTGAGCAGGGAGGAAACATTCAGTACTTC
CASSEQGGNIQYF
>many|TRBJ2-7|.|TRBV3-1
TGTGCCAGCAGCCCCACGAGGAACTCCTACGAGCAGTACTTC
CASSPTRNSYEQYF
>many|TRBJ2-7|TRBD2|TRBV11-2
TGTGCCAGCAGCTTAGGCGGGGGGGAGTACGAGCAGTACTTC
CASSLGGGEYEQYF
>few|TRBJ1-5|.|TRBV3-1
TGTGCCAGCAGCCAAGGGAAGGGGGGAGGACAGCCCCAGCATTTT
CASSQGKGGGQPQHF
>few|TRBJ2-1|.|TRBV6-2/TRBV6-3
TGTGCCAGCAGTTACAATGACGGCAATGAGCAGTTCTTC
CASSYNDGNEQFF
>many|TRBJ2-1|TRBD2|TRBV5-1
TGCGCCAGCAGCCGCGGGAGCGGGAACTCCTACAATGAGCAGTTCTTC
CASSRGSGNSYNEQFF